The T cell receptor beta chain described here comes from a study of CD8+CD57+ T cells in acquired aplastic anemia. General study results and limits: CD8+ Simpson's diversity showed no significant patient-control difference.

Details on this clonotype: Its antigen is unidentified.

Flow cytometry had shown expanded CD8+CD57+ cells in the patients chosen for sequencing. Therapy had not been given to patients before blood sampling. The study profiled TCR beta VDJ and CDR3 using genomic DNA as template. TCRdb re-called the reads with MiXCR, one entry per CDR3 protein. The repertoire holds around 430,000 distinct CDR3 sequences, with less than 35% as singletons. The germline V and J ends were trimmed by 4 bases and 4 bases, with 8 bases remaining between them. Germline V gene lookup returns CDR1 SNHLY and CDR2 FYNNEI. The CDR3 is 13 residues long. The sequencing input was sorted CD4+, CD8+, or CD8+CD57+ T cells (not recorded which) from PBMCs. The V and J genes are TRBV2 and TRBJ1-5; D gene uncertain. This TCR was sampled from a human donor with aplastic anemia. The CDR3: CASSGSMNQPQHF. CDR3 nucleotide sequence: TGTGCCAGCAGTGGAAGTATGAATCAGCCCCAGCATTTT.